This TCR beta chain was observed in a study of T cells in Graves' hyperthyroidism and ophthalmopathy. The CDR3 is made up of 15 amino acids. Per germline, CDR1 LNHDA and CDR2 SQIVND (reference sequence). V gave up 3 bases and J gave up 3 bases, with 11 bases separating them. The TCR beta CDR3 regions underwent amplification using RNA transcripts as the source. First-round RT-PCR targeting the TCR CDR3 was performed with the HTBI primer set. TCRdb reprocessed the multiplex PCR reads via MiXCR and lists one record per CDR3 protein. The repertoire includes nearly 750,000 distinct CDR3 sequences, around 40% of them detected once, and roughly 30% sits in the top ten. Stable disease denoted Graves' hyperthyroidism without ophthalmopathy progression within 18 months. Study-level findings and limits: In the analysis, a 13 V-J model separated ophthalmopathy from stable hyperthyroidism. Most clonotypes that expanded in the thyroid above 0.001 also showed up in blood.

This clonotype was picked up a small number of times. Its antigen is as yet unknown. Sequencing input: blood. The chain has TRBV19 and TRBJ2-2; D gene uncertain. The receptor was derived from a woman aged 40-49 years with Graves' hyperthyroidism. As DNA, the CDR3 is TGTGCCAGTAGTATTCGGCGGTTGGACACCGGGGAGCTGTTTTTT. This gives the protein CASSIRRLDTGELFF.